The 10 T cell receptor beta chains presented below share a single source sample, sequenced in a study of blood T cells in healthy people across ages. A second about 7 to 11 cycle PCR used barcoded and J-beta primers. Via MiXCR, TCRdb re-called the 5' RACE reads, giving one row per CDR3 protein. The sample records about 1.4 million distinct CDR3 sequences, around 59% being singletons. The specimen sequenced was blood. The source is a man aged 18 to 30 in good health.

The CDR3: CASSLVGAGAHTEAFF. The CDR3 DNA reads as TGTGCCAGCAGCTTAGTCGGGGCAGGCGCGCACACTGAAGCTTTCTTT. This sequence joins TRBV7-9 and TRBJ1-1, with a weak D call TRBD1 (5 bases). The CDR3 is made up of 16 amino acids. Germline CDR1 is SEHNR and CDR2 is FQNEAQ (reference sequence). V dropped 1 base and J dropped 3 bases, with 15 bases sitting between them.

The chain joins TRBV6-2 or TRBV6-3 to TRBJ2-5; unclear D gene. This CDR3 comprises 14 residues. Germline V lookup: CDR1 MNHEY, CDR2 SVGEGT. Trimming took 2 bases from V and 1 from J, leaving 8 bases between them. CDR3 DNA sequence: TGTGCCAGCAGTTACGGGCCGGGCCAAGAGACCCAGTACTTC. Amino acids: CASSYGPGQETQYF.

V gene TRBV4-1 combines with J gene TRBJ2-5, with TRBD2 identical over 7 bases. The CDR3 consists of 19 residues. CDR1 is MGHRA, CDR2 YSYEKL, per germline. After removal of 2 bases from V and 11 bases from J, the junction contained 26 bases not matched to a gene. CDR3 amino acids: CASSQLGQERAGYSGEQYF. The CDR3, as DNA: TGCGCCAGCAGCCAATTAGGGCAGGAGAGAGCGGGATACAGCGGTGAGCAGTACTTC.

CDR3 nucleotides: TGTGCCAGCAACCTCATGGGTCTCCCCACAGATACGCAGTATTTT. Its translation: CASNLMGLPTDTQYF. The rearrangement joins TRBV5-5 to TRBJ2-3; no clear D gene. Trimming removed 6 bases from V and 2 bases from J, with 16 bases in between. This CDR3 comprises 15 residues. Germline V CDR1 and CDR2: SGHKS, YYEKEE (reference sequence).

The chain combines TRBV29-1 with TRBJ2-7; the match to TRBD2 covers 9 bases. The CDR3 runs to 13 residues. In germline, CDR1 is SQVTM, CDR2 ANQGSEA. The junction had 3 bases not matched to a gene; V was cut back by 6 bases and J by 0 bases. The CDR3 sequence is CSVASGNSYEQYF. The CDR3 bases are TGCAGCGTCGCTAGCGGGAACTCCTACGAGCAGTACTTC.

Details on this clonotype: One end of the junction does not line up with germline, which may come from a read error. CDR3: CVSTGGRGTDTQYF. The CDR3 coding sequence is TGTGTCAGCACGGGAGGGAGAGGCACAGATACGCAGTATTTT. The rearrangement joins TRBV12-3 or TRBV12-4 to TRBJ2-3, with 8 bases aligning to TRBD2. The CDR3 totals 14 residues.

The gene calls are TRBV7-9 and TRBJ2-1, with TRBD2 identical over 10 bases. The V segment lost 0 bases and the J segment 7 bases; nucleotides outside the gene matches: 12. Germline CDR1 reads SEHNR; CDR2 reads FQNEAQ (reference sequence). The CDR3 has 18 residues. The CDR3 is CASSLAGSEREGANEQFF. CDR3 DNA: TGTGCCAGCAGCTTAGCTGGCTCTGAGCGGGAGGGAGCTAATGAGCAGTTCTTC.

This clonotype appeared a few times. The genes are TRBV2 and TRBJ2-4, with 8 bases that match TRBD2. The CDR3 length is 13 residues. V dropped 8 bases and J dropped 3; count of bases not matched to a gene: 3. Germline V gives CDR1 SNHLY, CDR2 FYNNEI. CDR3 bases: TGTGCCAGCGTTACTAGCGGCAAAAACATTCAGTACTTC. Its translation is CASVTSGKNIQYF.

V and J are TRBV20-1 and TRBJ2-7; D is unclear. CDR3 size: 12 residues. Germline V gene lookup returns CDR1 DFQATT and CDR2 SNEGSKA (reference sequence). V was shortened by 3 bases and J by 2 bases, with 8 bases between the two germline ends. CDR3 DNA sequence: TGCAGTGCTAGTGACGGTCCCTACGAGCAGTACTTC. Translation gives CSASDGPYEQYF.

V usage is TRBV20-1 and J usage is TRBJ1-1; TRBD1 might be the D (5 bases). The V end was cut by 0 bases, the J end by 1 base, with 12 bases between. CDR1 and CDR2 from the germline V gene are DFQATT and SNEGSKA (reference sequence). The CDR3 runs 15 residues. CDR3 protein: CSARDHAGENTEAFF. DNA for the CDR3: TGCAGTGCTAGAGATCATGCGGGGGAGAACACTGAAGCTTTCTTT.